Listed below are T cell receptor beta chains from one sample, sequenced in a study of cytomegalovirus exposure and HLA in healthy donors. Produced via immunoSEQ multiplex PCR; TCRdb's table is partial and in-frame only. The profile covers under 200,000 clones, with approximately 86% appearing a single time and around 0.3% taken by the ten largest. Sequencing was carried out using PBMCs. These receptor sequences come from a woman in her 30s in good health and CMV-seronegative. Both conserved end residues are trimmed from each CDR3. Each record gives: V gene, J gene, D gene, CDR3 protein. A D gene is named only where the DNA matches it firmly.

V: TRBV2; J: TRBJ2-3; D: -; CDR3: ASSEDSFNTQY
V: TRBV5-1; J: -; D: TRBD1; CDR3: ASSLGDRGEQY
V: TRBV7-9; J: TRBJ2-7; D: -; CDR3: ASSLEAGYEQY
V: TRBV6-1; J: TRBJ2-7; D: -; CDR3: ASTDYRFYEQY
V: TRBV19; J: TRBJ2-7; D: -; CDR3: ASSTGRNSYEQY
V: TRBV7-9; J: TRBJ2-7; D: -; CDR3: ASSLTLEQY
V: TRBV18; J: TRBJ2-5; D: TRBD2; CDR3: ASSPGLAGGPSGETQY
V: TRBV5-4; J: TRBJ2-7; D: -; CDR3: ASSYRRGYEQY
V: TRBV9; J: TRBJ2-3; D: -; CDR3: ASSTEDTTDTQY
V: TRBV27; J: TRBJ2-1; D: TRBD2; CDR3: ASSLRRTSGMGLNEQF
V: TRBV7-2; J: TRBJ2-1; D: -; CDR3: ASSLGGPYNEQF
V: TRBV2; J: TRBJ2-3; D: -; CDR3: ASSEGVGVDTQY
V: TRBV5-1; J: TRBJ2-3; D: -; CDR3: ASSLTPDSGDTQY
V: TRBV5-6; J: TRBJ2-1; D: TRBD1; CDR3: ASSLEGAPSYNEQF
V: TRBV4-1; J: TRBJ1-2; D: -; CDR3: ASSLGPGAKYGYT
V: TRBV4-1; J: TRBJ1-5; D: TRBD1; CDR3: ASSQGTGGHQPQH
V: TRBV7-2; J: TRBJ2-4; D: -; CDR3: ASSHRKNIQY
V: TRBV5-1; J: TRBJ2-2; D: TRBD2; CDR3: ASSLGTSGGYTGELF
V: TRBV5-1; J: TRBJ1-1; D: -; CDR3: ASSLGSGGGRVTEAF
V: TRBV5-1; J: TRBJ1-1; D: TRBD1; CDR3: ASSSGQGGEAF
V: TRBV25-1; J: TRBJ2-7; D: -; CDR3: ASSSQGNNEQY
V: TRBV27; J: TRBJ2-7; D: TRBD1; CDR3: ASNWTGSYEQY
V: TRBV28; J: TRBJ2-1; D: TRBD2; CDR3: ASGGAGTSGGRSPNEQF
V: TRBV6-5; J: TRBJ2-7; D: -; CDR3: ASKSEQY
V: TRBV6-1; J: TRBJ2-3; D: -; CDR3: ASSVRQGFQSTDTQY
V: TRBV6-1; J: TRBJ1-1; D: TRBD1; CDR3: ASSEAGDSNTEAF
V: TRBV6-5; J: TRBJ2-3; D: TRBD1; CDR3: ASSRGQGGTDTQY
V: TRBV13; J: TRBJ2-7; D: TRBD1; CDR3: ASSGRQGLAYEQY
V: TRBV28; J: TRBJ2-7; D: -; CDR3: ASSSDRSYEQY
V: TRBV4-1; J: TRBJ2-2; D: TRBD2; CDR3: ASSQATSGGPNTGELF
V: TRBV5-1; J: TRBJ2-6; D: -; CDR3: ASSLAGDGTGANVLT
V: TRBV19; J: TRBJ1-1; D: -; CDR3: ASFAPGRDTEAF
V: TRBV27; J: TRBJ2-2; D: TRBD1; CDR3: ASSLRQGAIGELF
V: TRBV7-6; J: TRBJ2-5; D: -; CDR3: ASSIKETQY
V: TRBV2; J: TRBJ2-2; D: TRBD2; CDR3: ASSPGLAGELF
V: TRBV19; J: TRBJ1-1; D: -; CDR3: ASSIRTDSIMNTEAF
V: TRBV7-9; J: TRBJ2-7; D: -; CDR3: ASSFGTDEQY
V: TRBV5-4; J: TRBJ2-1; D: -; CDR3: ASSSRGSHEQF
V: TRBV5-4; J: TRBJ2-7; D: TRBD1; CDR3: ASSRGQGASYEQY
V: TRBV27; J: TRBJ2-3; D: TRBD2; CDR3: ASSLREGRTDTQY
V: TRBV2; J: TRBJ2-1; D: TRBD2; CDR3: ASSRTSGGAGGQF
V: TRBV5-5; J: TRBJ2-2; D: TRBD2; CDR3: ASSRGLAAYTGELF
V: TRBV11-2; J: TRBJ2-5; D: TRBD1; CDR3: ASSGGTGASWETQY
V: TRBV28; J: TRBJ1-1; D: -; CDR3: ASSIQGLNTEAF
V: TRBV6-5; J: -; D: TRBD1; CDR3: ASSKEDRGLYEQY
V: TRBV18; J: TRBJ2-7; D: TRBD2; CDR3: ASSSGLVSYEQY
V: TRBV6-5; J: TRBJ1-2; D: -; CDR3: ASSRKSGTLYGYT
V: TRBV5-5; J: TRBJ2-1; D: -; CDR3: ASSYSRPTYNEQF
V: TRBV7-2; J: TRBJ1-3; D: -; CDR3: ASSHRYSGNTIY
V: TRBV27; J: TRBJ1-4; D: TRBD1; CDR3: ASSSWDRGEKLF